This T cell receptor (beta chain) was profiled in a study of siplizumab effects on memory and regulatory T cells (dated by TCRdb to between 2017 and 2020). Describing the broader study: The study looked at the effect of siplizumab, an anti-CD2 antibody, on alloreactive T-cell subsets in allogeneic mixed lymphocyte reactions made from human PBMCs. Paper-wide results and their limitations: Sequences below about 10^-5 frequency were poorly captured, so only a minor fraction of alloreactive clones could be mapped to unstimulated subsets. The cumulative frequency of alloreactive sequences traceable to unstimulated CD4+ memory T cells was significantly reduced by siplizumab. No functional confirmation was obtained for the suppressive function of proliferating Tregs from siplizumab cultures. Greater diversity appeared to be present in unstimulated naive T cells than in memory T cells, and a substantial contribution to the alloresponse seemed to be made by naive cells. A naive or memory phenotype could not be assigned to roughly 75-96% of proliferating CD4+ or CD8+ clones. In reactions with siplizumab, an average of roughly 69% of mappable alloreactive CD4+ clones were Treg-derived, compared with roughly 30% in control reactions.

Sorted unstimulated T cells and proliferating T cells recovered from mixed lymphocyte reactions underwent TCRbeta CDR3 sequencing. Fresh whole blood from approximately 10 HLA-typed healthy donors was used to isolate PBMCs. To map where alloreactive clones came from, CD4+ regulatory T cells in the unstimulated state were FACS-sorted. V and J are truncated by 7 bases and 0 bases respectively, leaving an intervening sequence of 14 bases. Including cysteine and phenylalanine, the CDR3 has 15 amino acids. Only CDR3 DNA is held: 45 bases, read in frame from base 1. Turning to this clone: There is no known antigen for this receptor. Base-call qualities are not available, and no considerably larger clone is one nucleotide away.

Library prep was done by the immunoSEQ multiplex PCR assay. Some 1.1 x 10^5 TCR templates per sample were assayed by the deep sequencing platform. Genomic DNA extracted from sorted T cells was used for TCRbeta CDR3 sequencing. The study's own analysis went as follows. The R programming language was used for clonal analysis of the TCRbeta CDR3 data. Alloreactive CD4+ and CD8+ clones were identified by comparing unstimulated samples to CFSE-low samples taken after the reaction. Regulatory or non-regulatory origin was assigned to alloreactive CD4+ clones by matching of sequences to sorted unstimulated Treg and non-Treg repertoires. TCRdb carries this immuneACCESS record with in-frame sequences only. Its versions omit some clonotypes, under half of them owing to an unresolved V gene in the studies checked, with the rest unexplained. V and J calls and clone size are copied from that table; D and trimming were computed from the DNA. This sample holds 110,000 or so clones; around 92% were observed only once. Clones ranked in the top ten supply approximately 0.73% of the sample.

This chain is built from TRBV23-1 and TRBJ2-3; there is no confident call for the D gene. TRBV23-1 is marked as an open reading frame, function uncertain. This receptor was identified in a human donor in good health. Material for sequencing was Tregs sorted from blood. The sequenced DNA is TGCGCCAGCACCGCCCGACGGGTCAGCACAGATACGCAGTATTTT. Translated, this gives CASTARRVSTDTQYF.